This T cell receptor beta chain came from a study of cytomegalovirus exposure and HLA in healthy donors. About the study: Within the Caucasian-associated ancestry cluster were around 81% of the 350 to 400 genotyped donors. Study-wide points: Most TCR sequences showed up rarely, but some public TCRs showed up in many donors.

Primers: 60 Vbeta forward and 13 Jbeta reverse. Per the authors' pipeline: Among the unique TCR beta chains that a later analysis counted, about 79 million in all, about 11 million were shared. Generated by immunoSEQ multiplex PCR, the TCRdb table keeps only in-frame clones and is missing some. Clone size and the V and J calls come from that table; the DNA yielded D and trimming. The table lists over 80,000 clones, roughly 74% of them singletons. The V end lost 5 bases, the J end lost 7 bases, and 13 bases lay between the germline ends. Germline CDR1 and CDR2: SGHTS and YDEGEE. This CDR3 contains 14 residues. Worth noting for this clone: Its cognate antigen is unknown.

The sequence was obtained from a woman in her 70s in good health and CMV-seropositive. Specimen: PBMCs. This chain connects TRBV5-8 to TRBJ2-6, with TRBD2 as a possible D gene (5 bases). The CDR3 here is CASRISSGANVLTF. The CDR3 nucleotides read TGTGCCAGCAGGATATCTTCGGGAGCCAACGTCCTGACTTTC.